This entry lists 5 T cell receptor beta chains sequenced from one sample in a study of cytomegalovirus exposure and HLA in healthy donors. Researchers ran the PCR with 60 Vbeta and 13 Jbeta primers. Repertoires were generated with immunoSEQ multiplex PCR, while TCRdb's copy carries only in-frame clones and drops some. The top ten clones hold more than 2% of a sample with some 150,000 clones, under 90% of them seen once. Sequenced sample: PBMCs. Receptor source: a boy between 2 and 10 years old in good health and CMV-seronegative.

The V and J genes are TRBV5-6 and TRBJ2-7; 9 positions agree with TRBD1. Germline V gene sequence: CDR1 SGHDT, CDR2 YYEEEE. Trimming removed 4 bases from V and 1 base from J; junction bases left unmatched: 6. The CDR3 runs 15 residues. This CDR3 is CASSTPGTGSYEQYF. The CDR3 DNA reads TGTGCCAGCAGCACTCCCGGGACAGGGTCCTACGAGCAGTACTTC.

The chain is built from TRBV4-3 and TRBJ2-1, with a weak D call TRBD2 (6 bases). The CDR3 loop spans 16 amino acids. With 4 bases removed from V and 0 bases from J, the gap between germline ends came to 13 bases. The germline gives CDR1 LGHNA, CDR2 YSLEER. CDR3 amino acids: CASSLGLGSSYNEQFF. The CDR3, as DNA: TGCGCCAGCAGCCTGGGACTGGGGAGCTCCTACAATGAGCAGTTCTTC.

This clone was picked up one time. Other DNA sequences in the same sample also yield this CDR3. The CDR3 is CASSGGTSPGELFF. CDR3 sequence (DNA): TGTGCCAGCAGCGGTGGGACTAGTCCCGGGGAGCTGTTTTTT. The chain uses TRBV5-4 and TRBJ2-2; 8 bases are a match to TRBD2. This CDR3 spans 14 amino acids. Germline CDR1 is SGHNT and CDR2 is YYREEE (reference sequence). The trim removed 4 bases at V and 6 bases at J, leaving 5 bases unmatched. The full variable domain, its missing parts supplied by reference TRBV5-4 and TRBJ2-2, is ETGVTQSPTHLIKTRGQQVTLRCSSQSGHNTVSWYQQALGQGPQFIFQYYREEENGRGNFPPRFSGLQFPNYSSELNVNALELDDSALYLCASSGGTSPGELFFGEGSRLTVL.

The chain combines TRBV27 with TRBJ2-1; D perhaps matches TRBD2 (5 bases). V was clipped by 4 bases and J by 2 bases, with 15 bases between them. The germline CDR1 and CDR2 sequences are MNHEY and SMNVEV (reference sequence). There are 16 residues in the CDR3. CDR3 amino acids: CASSWVWGAPYNEQFF. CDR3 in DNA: TGTGCCAGCAGTTGGGTATGGGGAGCGCCCTACAATGAGCAGTTCTTC.

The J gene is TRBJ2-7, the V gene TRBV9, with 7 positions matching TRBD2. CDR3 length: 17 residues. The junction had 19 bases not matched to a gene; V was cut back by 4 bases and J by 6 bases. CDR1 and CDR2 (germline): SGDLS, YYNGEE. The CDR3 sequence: CASSPVLGEGLVGEQYF. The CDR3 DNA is TGTGCCAGCAGCCCCGTTCTGGGGGAGGGCCTAGTGGGCGAGCAGTACTTC.